Included here is one TCR beta chain sequence, with context. Its antigen is currently not known. Base qualities are not provided; no much larger clone lies one nucleotide away. The donors were healthy, HIV-negative adults with no recently reported acute infections or vaccinations. All donors were Caucasian adults living in Nashville, Tennessee, USA. CD4+ T cells were enriched through magnetic negative selection, after which naive cells were positively selected on CD45RA and the remaining negative fraction served as the memory subset. Blood was obtained by leukapheresis, after which PBMCs were separated by Ficoll-Histopaque density gradient centrifugation and cryopreserved in liquid nitrogen vapor phase. Purity and quantity of every magnetically sorted T cell population were checked by analytical flow cytometry. Each sorted fraction had its genomic DNA isolated and then quantified by UV absorbance on a Nanodrop 2000c.

The data were taken from a study of shared clonotypes between healthy human individuals (dated by TCRdb to 2020 to 2021). In terms of the full investigation: A few men and two women, aged 18 to 49 years, made up the cohort. Leukapheresis yielded between about 0.85 and 9 billion PBMCs per donor. To estimate repertoire size and how much clonotype sharing occurs between individuals, the study deeply sequenced the blood TCR repertoires of several healthy adults. For each donor, CD4 naive and CD4 memory were each run on three plates, CD8 naive on two plates, and CD8 memory on one plate. To increase sequencing depth and limit assay-specific biases, TCR repertoire library preparation and sequencing were carried out by different laboratories using diverse techniques. Findings and caveats that apply to the study as a whole: The small number of donors limited the genetic and exposure-history diversity represented. Clonotypes shared by all four sorted-subset donors showed higher generation probabilities than non-shared clonotypes. Sampling was limited to blood, and TCR repertoires in tissue likely differ from TCR repertoires in blood. Larger estimated clonotype richness was generally found for naive subsets than for memory subsets. Pairwise subsampling led to the expectation that sequencing depth would affect the degree of clonotype sharing among donors. Incomplete sequencing was indicated by rarefaction of sorted-subset datasets, despite the large sequencing depth. Sharing across a handful of donors was observed for 4.5% to 6.5% of naive CD4, around 3.5% of naive CD8, 2% to 2.5% of memory CD4, and 0.4% of memory CD8 clonotypes.

Using the deep immunoSEQ assay, multiplex PCR amplified TCR CDR3 regions from genomic DNA. For each cell subset, the extracted genomic DNA was distributed evenly across all wells of several immunoSEQ 96-well plates, and each plate served as one replicate. For sorted subsets, around 200 ng genomic DNA, equal to 30,000 to 35,000 T cell genomes, was loaded into each replicate PCR. The purified libraries were quantified using a Qubit 3.0 fluorometer, sized with a Bioanalyzer 2100, and then quantified again using the KAPA Library Quantification kit. Each immunoSEQ 96-well plate was sequenced on its own single-read 150-cycle Illumina NextSeq 550 flow cell. In the paper's pipeline: Because the immunoSEQ output held only junctional sequences and lacked quality scores, the filtering could not match the filtering applied to full-length reads. To assign V/J genes and CDR3, sequences were annotated against IMGT germline references using PyIR, a Python wrapper for IgBLAST v1.9. Any read was removed if the V/J assignment was weak (E-value above 1e-6), the CDR3 was missing, or the read contained stop codons, out-of-frame junctions, or ambiguous translated residues. V3J clonotypes were defined as sequences sharing the same inferred V gene, J gene, and CDR3 amino acid sequence. Percentage overlap between repertoires was computed as shared unique clonotypes divided by the size of the smaller repertoire. Three approaches were used to assess repertoire richness: RTK rarefaction, the Chao1 estimator, and Recon v2.1 estimates of unobserved clonotypes. Generation probabilities were computed with OLGA for all TCRbeta clonotypes obtained by the gDNA method from a handful of donors. The immuneACCESS repertoire file appears here via TCRdb, limited to in-frame rearrangements. These files lack a portion of the clones; in checked studies, under half of the deficit traces to unresolved V genes, and the cause of the others is not known. That table gives V, J and clone size, and the DNA gave D and trimming. This sample comprises some 630,000 clones, 72% of them detected only once. The ten top clones hold approximately 2% of the sample.

Measured from the cysteine to the phenylalanine, the CDR3 is 13 residues long. Of the read, only the CDR3 DNA is kept; its 39 bases are in frame from base 1. CDR1 SNHLY and CDR2 FYNNEI are derived from the germline V gene. The junction shows trimming of 6 bases on V and 2 bases on J, plus 11 bases between the germline ends. The rearrangement joined TRBV2 to TRBJ2-7; the D gene could be either TRBD1 or TRBD2, each agreeing at 5 bases. The sequencing sample was made of memory CD4+ T cells sorted from blood. The intended sense of this specimen's cell subset or site label: CD45RA-negative fraction. This receptor was obtained from a woman aged 25 to 39 in good health. The CDR3 loop reads CASSPLGAYEQYF. The DNA reads TGTGCCAGCAGCCCACTAGGGGCCTACGAGCAGTACTTC.